Following are 10 T cell receptor beta chains from one sample sequenced in a study of T cells in tuberculosis. TCRdb's copy holds only in-frame clones and misses some; the assay was immunoSEQ multiplex PCR. The sample holds tens of thousands of clones, 90% to 95% seen once. Specimen: PBMCs. The receptors come from a donor aged 10-29 years with latent tuberculosis or without tuberculosis infection.

J is TRBJ2-2 and V is TRBV5-1, with 11 nucleotides matching TRBD2. V shed 7 bases, J shed 4 bases, and the junction held 9 bases outside the gene matches. The CDR3 contains 16 residues. CDR1 is SGHRS and CDR2 is YFSETQ in the germline V gene. CDR3 in DNA: TGCGCCAGCGCCACACTAGCGGGGGACCCCACCGGGGAGCTGTTTTTT. This gives the protein CASATLAGDPTGELFF.

This rearrangement joins TRBV27 to TRBJ2-7, with 9 positions matching TRBD1. Germline V gives CDR1 MNHEY, CDR2 SMNVEV (reference sequence). The trim removed 5 bases at V and 5 bases at J, leaving 10 bases unmatched. The CDR3 has 15 residues. This chain's CDR3 is CASSVLRTGVHEQYF. Here the CDR3 DNA reads TGTGCCAGCAGTGTGCTCCGGACAGGGGTGCACGAGCAGTACTTC.

This rearrangement joins TRBV20-1 to TRBJ1-2, with 7 bases identical to TRBD1. V was pared by 3 bases and J by 8 bases, with 3 bases of the junction left unmatched. CDR1 DFQATT and CDR2 SNEGSKA come from the germline V gene (reference sequence). This CDR3 has 11 residues. The CDR3 loop reads CSASQGEGYTF. Written as DNA, the CDR3 is TGCAGTGCTAGTCAGGGGGAAGGCTACACCTTC.

Only one count was recorded for this clone. The gene calls are TRBV9 and TRBJ2-4; 7 nucleotides align to TRBD2. The CDR3 runs to 15 residues. Trimming at V came to 4 bases and at J to 8 bases, leaving 12 bases not matched to a gene. CDR1 SGDLS and CDR2 YYNGEE come from the germline V gene. The CDR3 reads CASSLTGTGRDIQYF. The DNA for the CDR3 is TGTGCCAGCAGCCTTACGGGGACGGGGAGGGACATTCAGTACTTC.

V gene TRBV25-1 combines with J gene TRBJ2-2; D not resolved. Trimming cost V 7 bases and J 2 bases, with 8 bases left between them. CDR3 length: 13 amino acids. The germline V gene encodes CDR1 MGHDK and CDR2 SYGVNS. The CDR3 region is CASTGGNTGELFF. The CDR3 DNA sequence: TGTGCCAGCACGGGTGGTAACACCGGGGAGCTGTTTTTT.

This clone was counted once. V usage is TRBV19 and J usage is TRBJ2-1; D remains ambiguous. This CDR3 has 12 amino acids. Trimming removed 5 bases from V and 5 bases from J, with 7 bases in between. Germline V CDR1 and CDR2: LNHDA, SQIVND (reference sequence). The CDR3: CASSPPHNEQFF. The CDR3 nucleotides read TGTGCCAGTAGTCCTCCCCACAATGAGCAGTTCTTC.

The chain couples TRBV19 to TRBJ2-2, with a tentative D call TRBD2 (5 bases). Looked up from germline, CDR1 is LNHDA and CDR2 is SQIVND (reference sequence). The V gene lost 1 base and the J gene lost 2 bases, with 11 bases spanning the gap. The CDR3 is 16 amino acids. CDR3 coding DNA: TGTGCCAGTAGTATAGGGGGAGCGATTAACACCGGGGAGCTGTTTTTT. Translating gives CASSIGGAINTGELFF.

This chain connects TRBV2 to TRBJ2-7, with 7 bases fitting TRBD1. The CDR3 spans 15 residues. Germline-derived CDR1 and CDR2 are SNHLY and FYNNEI. V lost 5 bases to trimming and J lost 3 bases; unmatched junction nucleotides: 10. The DNA for the CDR3 is TGTGCCAGCAGTCCCAGAGGGTCAGGGGGCTACGAGCAGTACTTC. Its translation is CASSPRGSGGYEQYF.

The chain joins TRBV9 to TRBJ1-4; TRBD1 agrees at 7 bases. V lost 0 bases and J lost 3; bases outside the gene matches: 2. The CDR3 totals 15 residues. Germline V lookup: CDR1 SGDLS, CDR2 YYNGEE. The CDR3: CASSVGGTANEKLFF. For the CDR3, the DNA is TGTGCCAGCAGCGTAGGGGGGACAGCTAATGAAAAACTGTTTTTT.

The chain carries TRBV5-6 and TRBJ2-3, with 10 bases identical to TRBD2. The V gene end was trimmed by 5 bases and the J gene end by 4 bases; junction bases not matched to a gene: 16. The CDR3 has 18 residues. In germline, CDR1 is SGHDT, CDR2 YYEEEE. Written as DNA, the CDR3 is TGTGCCAGCAGTTACCCTCACCTTAGCGGGGGGCGGGCAGATACGCAGTATTTT. Translating it yields CASSYPHLSGGRADTQYF. The full variable domain, rest sourced from reference TRBV5-6 and TRBJ2-3, is DAGVTQSPTHLIKTRGQQVTLRCSPKSGHDTVSWYQQALGQGPQFIFQYYEEEERQRGNFPDRFSGHQFPNYSSELNVNALLLGDSALYLCASSYPHLSGGRADTQYFGPGTRLTVL.